This entry concerns a single T cell receptor (beta chain). Under the authors' procedure: Estimated nucleated cell counts came from reference gene primer amplification. TCRdb keeps only in-frame clones here, not all; method: immunoSEQ multiplex PCR. V and J calls and clone size are those listed in that table; D and trimming were worked out from the DNA. The sample consists of roughly 67,000 clones, roughly 90% of them appearing once. This specimen belongs to a study of blood T cell repertoires in COVID-19. Overall study: There were acute and convalescent COVID-19 samples, and they came from the United States, Italy and Spain.

V was pared by 4 bases and J by 0 bases, with 10 bases between. The CDR3 contains 14 residues. Germline CDR1 is SGHRS and CDR2 is YFSETQ. The sequenced sample consisted of peripheral blood. This sequence joins TRBV5-1 and TRBJ1-2; unclear D gene. The source is a man aged 50-59 years with active COVID-19. CDR3 sequence reads: CASSPQSANYGYTF. Written as DNA, the CDR3 is TGCGCCAGCAGCCCGCAGTCAGCTAACTATGGCTACACCTTC.